The clone carrying this T cell receptor beta chain was observed a few times. Its cognate antigen is unknown. Incorporated into the TCR beta cDNA libraries were unique molecular identifiers, which served to reduce PCR and sequencing biases. TCRdb recomputed calls from the PCR reads with MiXCR, one row per CDR3 protein. The table has some 690,000 distinct CDR3 sequences, 25% to 30% seen once. This entry comes from a study of post-analysis software for immune sequencing data. Across the whole study: Multiple sclerosis in the patients followed relapsing-remitting, secondary progressive and progressive-relapsing courses.

The germline V gene encodes CDR1 SGHNT and CDR2 YENEEA. The CDR3 has 14 residues. The ends were cut back, 1 base at V and 13 bases at J, with 18 bases in the middle. Overall study results and limits: Controls had significantly higher normalized Chao1 diversity than multiple sclerosis patients. Roughly 5 TRBV segments (TRBV5-6, TRBV5-1 and TRBV20-1 among them) occurred more frequently in patients than in controls. Same-batch samples co-clustered strongly by F measure.

The clonotype originates from a girl under 18 with multiple sclerosis. Sequencing input: blood. V usage is TRBV11-3 and J usage is TRBJ2-3; D gene ambiguous. The CDR3 spells CASSLVPLGGPKYF. The DNA of the CDR3 is TGTGCCAGCAGCTTAGTCCCCTTGGGCGGCCCGAAGTATTTT. Full variable domain (outside the CDR3, taken from reference TRBV11-3 and TRBJ2-3): EAGVVQSPRYKIIEKKQPVAFWCNPISGHNTLYWYLQNLGQGPELLIRYENEEAVDDSQLPKDRFSAERLKGVDSTLKIQPAELGDSAVYLCASSLVPLGGPKYFGPGTRLTVL.